These 25 T cell receptor beta chains originate from one sample sequenced in a study of CD8 T cells in ankylosing spondylitis. These receptors have no identified antigens. TCRdb ran MiXCR on the 5' RACE reads and lists one entry per CDR3 protein. Of 500,000 or so distinct CDR3 sequences in the sample, about 5.7% are singletons; the top ten hold approximately 4%. Overall study results and limits: Ankylosing spondylitis blood appeared to carry a characteristic TCR beta motif of 7 or 8 highly homologous variants.

Source material: blood, either unsorted or a sorted T cell fraction (not recorded which). These receptors originate from a male donor with ankylosing spondylitis.

There are many counts of this clonotype. The CDR3 sequence is CASSFRGGLVGYEQYF. Written as DNA, the CDR3 is TGTGCCAGCAGTTTTCGCGGCGGTCTAGTCGGATACGAGCAGTACTTC. The chain joins TRBV27 to TRBJ2-7; D is undetermined. This CDR3 is built from 16 residues. Trimming removed 3 bases from V and 4 bases from J, with 19 bases in between. CDR1 is MNHEY, CDR2 SMNVEV, per germline (reference sequence).

This clonotype was counted many times. V usage is TRBV10-3 and J usage is TRBJ2-5; 11 nucleotides match TRBD1. The germline gives CDR1 ENHRY, CDR2 SYGVKD. The J segment lost 7 bases and the V segment lost 5 bases, leaving 9 bases of the junction unmatched. The CDR3 extends over 15 amino acids. As DNA, the CDR3 is TGTGCCATCAGTTCCGCGGGACAGGGGGAGTGGACCCAGTACTTC. Translated, it gives CAISSAGQGEWTQYF.

CDR3 sequence: CASRRTAEAFF. CDR3 coding DNA: TGTGCCAGCAGGCGAACAGCTGAAGCTTTCTTT. The chain employs TRBV7-9 and TRBJ1-1; D is ambiguous. This CDR3 has 11 residues. Germline lookup yields CDR1 SEHNR and CDR2 FQNEAQ (reference sequence). The germline V and J ends were trimmed by 6 bases and 6 bases, with 8 bases remaining between them.

This clonotype was detected many times. This chain connects TRBV4-3 to TRBJ1-2; TRBD1 is a possible D gene (5 bases). Trimming removed 4 bases from V and 4 bases from J, with 19 bases in between. The V gene's germline CDR1 is LGHNA and CDR2 YSLEER. The length of the CDR3 is 16 residues. This CDR3 reads CASSRSVGPGGYGYTF. The CDR3 DNA sequence: TGCGCCAGCAGCCGCAGTGTGGGACCTGGAGGCTATGGCTACACCTTC.

This clonotype was detected only a few times. The chain links TRBV6-5 to TRBJ2-1, with D tentatively TRBD2 (6 bases). The V end lost 2 bases, the J end lost 4 bases, and 18 bases lay between the germline ends. Germline CDR1 is MNHEY and CDR2 is SVGAGI. This CDR3 has 17 residues. The CDR3 spells CASSYMGLALGYNEQFF. The CDR3 region has the DNA TGTGCCAGCAGTTACATGGGGCTAGCGTTGGGGTACAATGAGCAGTTCTTC.

In this sample, this clonotype turned up many times. The CDR3 DNA reads TGTGCCAGCAGGACGGACGGATTAGCTAACTATGGCTACACCTTC. Encoded protein: CASRTDGLANYGYTF. The rearrangement joins TRBV6-1 to TRBJ1-2; D is undetermined. Germline CDR1 reads MNHNS; CDR2 reads SASEGT. Trimming took off 6 bases at V and 0 bases at J, with 14 bases between the two ends. The CDR3 sequence is 15 residues long.

In its sample, this clonotype was seen many times. The chain has TRBV12-3 or TRBV12-4 and TRBJ2-3; a possible D gene is TRBD2 (5 bases). V was shortened by 8 bases and J by 2 bases, with 8 bases between the two germline ends. The CDR3 runs to 12 residues. As DNA, the CDR3 is TGTGCCAGCGCCGGGATCACAGATACGCAGTATTTT. Protein product: CASAGITDTQYF.

This clonotype was observed many times. This rearrangement joins TRBV20-1 to TRBJ2-5, with D perhaps TRBD2 (5 bases). Between the trimmed V and J ends, which lost 7 bases and 4 bases, there was a span of 16 bases. The CDR3 length is 13 residues. CDR1 and CDR2 (germline): DFQATT, SNEGSKA (reference sequence). In nucleotides, the CDR3 is TGCAGTGACCCTACGGGGATCGGAGAGACCCAGTACTTC. This translates into CSDPTGIGETQYF.

This clonotype was picked up many times. The V gene is TRBV20-1, the J gene TRBJ2-3, with D uncertain. Trimming removed 6 bases from V and 2 bases from J, with 9 bases in between. The V gene's germline CDR1 is DFQATT and CDR2 SNEGSKA (reference sequence). The CDR3 has 12 amino acids. The DNA for the CDR3 is TGCAGTGCCCCCCAACTCACAGATACGCAGTATTTT. Translation: CSAPQLTDTQYF.

This clonotype was counted many times. The CDR3 reads CASARSVGDAQPQHF. CDR3 sequence (DNA): TGTGCCAGCGCTAGGAGTGTAGGGGATGCCCAGCCCCAGCATTTT. V is TRBV12-3 or TRBV12-4 and J is TRBJ1-5; a possible D gene is TRBD1 (5 bases). The CDR3 runs 15 residues. V lost 8 bases and J lost 7, with 21 bases in between.

This clonotype was recorded at least ten times. The CDR3 region has the DNA TGTGCCAGCAGCGTAGACAGGGTAGGGAATTCACCCCTCCACTTT. Protein sequence: CASSVDRVGNSPLHF. The rearrangement links TRBV9 to TRBJ1-6, with D perhaps matching TRBD1 (6 bases). Germline CDR1 is SGDLS and CDR2 is YYNGEE. The CDR3 length is 15 residues. With 0 bases removed from V and 7 bases from J, the gap between germline ends came to 11 bases.

A few counts support this clonotype. V is TRBV20-1 and J is TRBJ2-5; the D gene is possibly TRBD2 (8 bases). Germline V gene data show CDR1 as DFQATT and CDR2 as SNEGSKA (reference sequence). This CDR3 spans 16 amino acids. The V end was cut by 6 bases, the J end by 5 bases, with 25 bases between. The CDR3 loop reads CSAKYGGGSGGETQYF. The CDR3 nucleotides are TGCAGTGCCAAGTATGGCGGGGGGTCAGGGGGGGAGACCCAGTACTTC.

This clonotype was found many times. The genes are TRBV5-1 and TRBJ2-1; perhaps TRBD2 as D (5 bases). CDR3 length: 11 residues. The germline gives CDR1 SGHRS, CDR2 YFSETQ. Trimming left V 7 bases short and J 12 bases short, with 14 bases between. CDR3 sequence: CASGEFGVQFF. DNA for the CDR3: TGCGCCAGCGGAGAGTTCGGGGTGCAGTTCTTC.

The sample holds many counts of this clonotype. The chain couples TRBV6-1 to TRBJ1-1; a weak D match, TRBD1 (6 bases). This CDR3 has 14 residues. Germline assignment: CDR1 MNHNS and CDR2 SASEGT. Deletions cut 6 bases from V and 5 bases from J, with 16 bases between. This CDR3 reads CASSTTGFPTEAFF. The CDR3 bases are TGTGCCAGCAGCACCACAGGGTTCCCTACTGAAGCTTTCTTT.

This clonotype was recorded many times. The chain combines TRBV7-2 with TRBJ2-3; unclear D gene. Germline V lookup: CDR1 SGHTA, CDR2 FQGNSA. Trimming cost V 5 bases and J 6 bases, with 12 bases left between them. This CDR3 contains 13 residues. The CDR3 bases are TGTGCCAGCAGCCCCCTGGGGTCGGATACGCAGTATTTT. It specifies CASSPLGSDTQYF.

In this sample, this clonotype turned up many times. The chain recombines TRBV4-1 with TRBJ2-2; 7 nucleotides match TRBD1. CDR3 length: 14 residues. With V trimmed by 3 bases and J by 4 bases, 2 bases remained unmatched. Germline lookup yields CDR1 MGHRA and CDR2 YSYEKL. CDR3 DNA sequence: TGCGCCAGCAGCCACAGACAGGGCACCGGGGAGCTGTTTTTT. Translating gives CASSHRQGTGELFF.

The table lists this clonotype with a few counts. The chain links TRBV7-6 to TRBJ2-4, with 7 bases lining up with TRBD1. Germline V gene sequence: CDR1 SGHVS, CDR2 FNYEAQ. V lost 5 bases and J lost 3; bases outside the gene matches: 4. CDR3 length: 14 residues. Written as DNA, the CDR3 is TGTGCCAGCAGCGCCCGGGACAGCAAAAACATTCAGTACTTC. Translated, it gives CASSARDSKNIQYF.

This clonotype has more than one count but fewer than ten. The chain uses TRBV7-2 and TRBJ1-5; D unclear. This CDR3 is built from 15 residues. V was trimmed by 1 base and J by 5 bases, leaving 12 bases between them. The germline CDR1 and CDR2 sequences are SGHTA and FQGNSA. CDR3 region: CASSLVADMDQPQHF. For the CDR3, the DNA is TGTGCCAGCAGCTTAGTCGCCGACATGGATCAGCCCCAGCATTTT.

This clonotype was recorded many times. V usage is TRBV7-9 and J usage is TRBJ1-2; D is undetermined. Trimming pared 6 bases from V and 7 bases from J, leaving 9 bases between. The CDR3 extends over 11 amino acids. The germline gives CDR1 SEHNR, CDR2 FQNEAQ (reference sequence). CDR3 loop: CASRADGGYTF. Here the CDR3 DNA reads TGTGCCAGCAGAGCCGATGGTGGCTACACCTTC.

In this sample, this clonotype turned up many times. V is TRBV11-2 and J is TRBJ2-5; D remains unclear. This CDR3 is 13 amino acids long. V lost 6 bases and J lost 4, with 12 bases in between. Germline lookup yields CDR1 SGHAT and CDR2 FQNNGV. CDR3 loop: CASSHSNPETQYF. The CDR3 DNA is TGTGCCAGCAGTCACAGTAACCCAGAGACCCAGTACTTC.

This clonotype has at least ten counts. The chain has TRBV7-9 and TRBJ1-1, with a possible D match to TRBD1 (5 bases). Looked up from germline, CDR1 is SEHNR and CDR2 is FQNEAQ (reference sequence). CDR3 length: 15 amino acids. Trimming stripped 6 bases from V and 4 bases from J, with 18 bases between. The CDR3 DNA is TGTGCCAGCAGGCCCTTCGAAGGGGCGGGCACTGAAGCTTTCTTT. Residues: CASRPFEGAGTEAFF. Full variable domain (rest looked up from reference TRBV7-9 and TRBJ1-1): DTGVSQNPRHKITKRGQNVTFRCDPISEHNRLYWYRQTLGQGPEFLTYFQNEAQLEKSRLLSDRFSAERPKGSFSTLEIQRTEQGDSAMYLCASRPFEGAGTEAFFGQGTRLTVV.

This clonotype was observed at least ten times. The chain joins TRBV20-1 to TRBJ1-5, with D maybe TRBD1 (6 bases). This CDR3 spans 20 amino acids. The V gene's germline CDR1 is DFQATT and CDR2 SNEGSKA (reference sequence). V was cut by 1 base and J by 2 bases, with 27 bases left in between. The CDR3 DNA sequence: TGCAGTGCTAGAGTAATGCCCGGGACACTACAACAGGGTGGCAATCAGCCCCAGCATTTT. Translating it yields CSARVMPGTLQQGGNQPQHF.

This clonotype was recorded many times. The chain recombines TRBV20-1 with TRBJ1-2, with a weak D call TRBD1 (5 bases). This CDR3 contains 15 residues. Germline values: CDR1 DFQATT, CDR2 SNEGSKA (reference sequence). V dropped 6 bases and J dropped 6 bases, with 23 bases sitting between them. CDR3 protein: CSAIKVGEGFDGYTF. CDR3 sequence (DNA): TGCAGTGCCATAAAGGTGGGGGAAGGATTTGATGGCTACACCTTC.

This clonotype was counted many times. This chain links TRBV5-1 with TRBJ2-7; D possibly corresponds to TRBD1 (6 bases). Trimming stripped 0 bases from V and 0 bases from J, with 7 bases between. Germline V gives CDR1 SGHRS, CDR2 YFSETQ. The CDR3 totals 14 residues. The CDR3 DNA is TGCGCCAGCAGCTTGGGGGACATCTCCTACGAGCAGTACTTC. This gives the protein CASSLGDISYEQYF.

This clonotype showed up many times. The gene calls are TRBV7-2 and TRBJ1-5; 9 bases agree with TRBD1. CDR3 length equals 16 residues. V lost 5 bases and J lost 0; bases outside the gene matches: 5. Germline assignment: CDR1 SGHTA and CDR2 FQGNSA. The CDR3 nucleotides read TGTGCCAGCAGCCCCCGGACAGGGGTTAGCAATCAGCCCCAGCATTTT. This translates into CASSPRTGVSNQPQHF.